The clone carrying this T cell receptor beta chain was detected only a few times. The CDR3 has 14 residues. The data stem from a study of T cell responses to AZD1222 COVID-19 vaccine. The data were produced by immunoSEQ multiplex PCR, yet TCRdb's version contains in-frame clones alone and is incomplete. In the table there are around 110,000 clones, 87% of which are singletons. V usage is TRBV21-1 and J usage is TRBJ1-4. TRBV21-1 counts as a pseudogene. The material was peripheral blood, obtained on day 0 of AZD1222 vaccination. This TCR derives from an adult in good health. This CDR3 reads CASSKTGYGEKLFF. The DNA of the CDR3 is TGTGCCAGCAGCAAAACGGGGTACGGTGAAAAACTGTTTTTT.